Shown below are 26 T cell receptor beta chains from a single sample sequenced in a study of T-cell memory formation after mild COVID-19. One entry per CDR3 protein results from TCRdb running MiXCR on the 5' RACE reads. Seen here are some 250,000 distinct CDR3 sequences, more than 15% observed once, and the top ten hold under 25%. Sequencing was carried out using PBMCs or a T cell subset sorted from them (not recorded which). The receptors stem from a man between 18 and 29 years old who had mild COVID-19 (a few samples of this study predate the infection). Cell type and time point are not known.

This clonotype was detected only a few times. The chain links TRBV5-1 to TRBJ2-1; 7 bases fit TRBD1. Germline-derived CDR1 and CDR2 are SGHRS and YFSETQ. This CDR3 is built from 15 residues. The trim removed 0 bases at V and 9 bases at J, leaving 9 bases unmatched. CDR3 protein: CASSLDRGGTSEQFF. DNA for the CDR3: TGCGCCAGCAGCTTGGACAGGGGTGGGACCAGTGAGCAGTTCTTC.

V is TRBV28 and J is TRBJ1-1; no clear D gene. Germline V lookup: CDR1 MDHEN, CDR2 SYDVKM. V lost 5 bases to trimming and J lost 1 base, with 11 bases between them. The CDR3 is made up of 14 amino acids. CDR3 sequence: CASSAAGKNTEAFF. For the CDR3, the DNA is TGTGCCAGCAGTGCCGCCGGGAAGAACACTGAAGCTTTCTTT. Full variable domain (outside the CDR3, taken from reference TRBV28 and TRBJ1-1): DVKVTQSSRYLVKRTGEKVFLECVQDMDHENMFWYRQDPGLGLRLIYFSYDVKMKEKGDIPEGYSVSREKKERFSLILESASTNQTSMYLCASSAAGKNTEAFFGQGTRLTVV.

V is TRBV20-1 and J is TRBJ2-5, with D tentatively TRBD1 or TRBD2 (6 bases each). Germline lookup yields CDR1 DFQATT and CDR2 SNEGSKA (reference sequence). Trimming shortened V by 8 bases and J by 5 bases, and 21 bases separated the two germline ends. CDR3 length: 14 amino acids. CDR3 sequence reads: CSPLGGGNRETQYF. CDR3 DNA sequence: TGCAGTCCCTTAGGAGGGGGAAACCGGGAGACCCAGTACTTC.

This clonotype was observed a handful of times. V usage is TRBV4-1 and J usage is TRBJ2-7; D uncertain. Looked up from germline, CDR1 is MGHRA and CDR2 is YSYEKL. Trimming pared 0 bases from V and 5 bases from J, leaving 14 bases between. The CDR3 is made up of 15 amino acids. The CDR3 is CASSQDLLRGDEQYV. DNA of the CDR3: TGCGCCAGCAGCCAAGATCTCCTCCGAGGCGACGAGCAGTACGTC.

The genes are TRBV5-5 and TRBJ2-3, with TRBD1 as a possible D gene (6 bases). The germline V gene encodes CDR1 SGHKS and CDR2 YYEKEE (reference sequence). CDR3 size: 15 residues. V lost 4 bases to trimming and J lost 6 bases, with 18 bases between them. In DNA form, the CDR3 reads TGTGCCAGCAGCGGAGGTAGGGGGTACATTGATACGCAGTATTTT. It encodes CASSGGRGYIDTQYF. Full variable domain (remainder filled in from reference TRBV5-5 and TRBJ2-3): DAGVTQSPTHLIKTRGQQVTLRCSPISGHKSVSWYQQVLGQGPQFIFQYYEKEERGRGNFPDRFSARQFPNYSSELNVNALLLGDSALYLCASSGGRGYIDTQYFGPGTRLTVL.

This clonotype was counted between two and nine times. The chain joins TRBV28 to TRBJ2-1; 8 positions match TRBD2. The CDR3 contains 15 residues. V lost 6 bases and J lost 0; bases outside the gene matches: 4. Per the germline V gene, CDR1 is MDHEN and CDR2 is SYDVKM. CDR3 in amino acids: CASRISGVSYNEQFF. In nucleotides, the CDR3 is TGTGCCAGCAGGATTAGCGGGGTCTCCTACAATGAGCAGTTCTTC.

This clonotype was seen a handful of times. The rearrangement links TRBV11-2 to TRBJ2-3; a weak D match, TRBD2 (7 bases). Trimming pared 1 base from V and 4 bases from J, leaving 21 bases between. Germline loops: CDR1 SGHAT, CDR2 FQNNGV. This CDR3 is built from 18 residues. CDR3 loop: CASSLVSSGGPPADTQYF. Here the CDR3 DNA reads TGTGCCAGCAGCTTAGTTAGTTCCGGGGGGCCGCCAGCAGATACGCAGTATTTT.

This clonotype turned up a few times. V and J are TRBV28 and TRBJ1-2; D ambiguous. Germline CDR1 MDHEN, CDR2 SYDVKM. The CDR3 has 14 residues. V was shortened by 3 bases and J by 8 bases, with 16 bases between the two germline ends. In DNA form, the CDR3 reads TGTGCCAGCAGTTTTGGGATGGTAGGATACGGCTACACCTTC. Translated: CASSFGMVGYGYTF.

This clonotype turned up a few times. The chain has TRBV7-9 and TRBJ1-3, with a weak D call TRBD1 (6 bases). The CDR3 length is 14 residues. Germline values: CDR1 SEHNR, CDR2 FQNEAQ (reference sequence). The V end lost 4 bases, the J end lost 4 bases, and 11 bases lay between the germline ends. Written as DNA, the CDR3 is TGTGCCAGCAGCTATACAGGGTTCGGAAACACCATATATTTT. Amino acids: CASSYTGFGNTIYF.

This chain joins TRBV7-2 and TRBJ2-1, with 7 bases identical to TRBD2. CDR3 length: 16 amino acids. CDR1 is SGHTA and CDR2 is FQGNSA in the germline V gene. The ends lost 1 base at V and 1 base at J; junction bases unmatched: 4. CDR3 nucleotide sequence: TGTGCCAGCAGCTTAGGGGCGGGGGTTTCCTACAATGAGCAGTTCTTC. Translated, it gives CASSLGAGVSYNEQFF.

The chain couples TRBV20-1 to TRBJ1-6; D gene uncertain. The CDR3 is made up of 12 amino acids. The V and J ends lost 2 bases and 7 bases respectively, with 6 bases between them. Germline V lookup: CDR1 DFQATT, CDR2 SNEGSKA (reference sequence). CDR3 in DNA: TGCAGTGCTAGAAAGGACAATTCACCCCTCCACTTT. Amino acids: CSARKDNSPLHF.

This clonotype was picked up a small number of times. The genes are TRBV6-6 and TRBJ1-5; TRBD1 agrees at 8 bases. The CDR3 totals 14 residues. The ends lost 5 bases at V and 4 bases at J; junction bases unmatched: 4. CDR1 is MNHNY, CDR2 SVGAGI, per germline (reference sequence). Written as DNA, the CDR3 is TGTGCCAGCAGTCCCTGGGACAGGAATCAGCCCCAGCATTTT. Protein: CASSPWDRNQPQHF.

In its sample, this clonotype was seen a few times. CDR3 in amino acids: CASSVPRGQPQHF. In DNA, the CDR3 is TGTGCCAGCAGTGTCCCGAGAGGCCAGCCCCAGCATTTT. This sequence joins TRBV6-1 and TRBJ1-5, with no clear D. The germline CDR1 and CDR2 sequences are MNHNS and SASEGT. The V gene lost 4 bases and the J gene lost 7 bases, with 11 bases spanning the gap. The CDR3 sequence is 13 residues long.

This clonotype has more than one count but fewer than ten. The CDR3 protein is CASSPGTTYTDTQYF. For the CDR3, the DNA is TGCGCCAGCAGCCCAGGGACTACATACACAGATACGCAGTATTTT. This chain joins TRBV4-1 and TRBJ2-3; 7 bases are a match to TRBD2. The V and J ends lost 4 bases and 2 bases, in that order; junction bases with no gene match: 6. The CDR3 sequence is 15 residues long. Germline V CDR1 and CDR2: MGHRA, YSYEKL.

The chain recombines TRBV20-1 with TRBJ2-1; D is unclear. CDR1 is DFQATT and CDR2 is SNEGSKA in the germline V gene (reference sequence). Trimming removed 0 bases from V and 5 bases from J, with 11 bases in between. This CDR3 is built from 14 residues. The CDR3 nucleotides are TGCAGTGCTAGAGATCCGGTGATTCACAATGAGCAGTTCTTC. Translating gives CSARDPVIHNEQFF.

The CDR3 reads CASSQATGMLRPHEQYF. The CDR3 region has the DNA TGCGCCAGCAGCCAGGCCACAGGGATGCTCCGTCCCCACGAGCAGTACTTC. The chain couples TRBV4-1 to TRBJ2-7; D perhaps matches TRBD1 (6 bases). V lost 3 bases, J lost 5 bases, and 23 bases lay in between. CDR3 size: 17 residues. The V gene's germline CDR1 is MGHRA and CDR2 YSYEKL.

This chain links TRBV6-1 with TRBJ1-2; tentative D call: TRBD1 (6 bases). The CDR3 is 14 amino acids. The V end was cut by 3 bases, the J end by 6 bases, with 14 bases between. CDR1 is MNHNS, CDR2 SASEGT, per germline. This CDR3 reads CASSERGGSDGYTF. In DNA, the CDR3 is TGTGCCAGCAGTGAGAGGGGGGGGAGCGATGGCTACACCTTC.

In its sample, this clonotype was seen a few times. The J gene is TRBJ2-3, the V gene TRBV4-1, with D perhaps TRBD2 (6 bases). The V gene's germline CDR1 is MGHRA and CDR2 YSYEKL. The CDR3 has 16 amino acids. V was shortened by 0 bases and J by 0 bases, with 10 bases between the two germline ends. CDR3 nucleotide sequence: TGCGCCAGCAGCCAAGAGGGCGGGGTAAGCACAGATACGCAGTATTTT. Residues: CASSQEGGVSTDTQYF.

V is TRBV11-1 and J is TRBJ2-1; D call uncertain. Germline CDR1 is SGHAT and CDR2 is FQDESV (reference sequence). V lost 7 bases, J lost 1 base, and 14 bases lay in between. The CDR3 has 15 amino acids. CDR3 protein: CASTTWIGSYNEQFF. CDR3 nucleotide sequence: TGTGCCAGCACCACCTGGATTGGGTCCTACAATGAGCAGTTCTTC.

This clonotype was seen more than once but under ten times. This chain connects TRBV7-2 to TRBJ1-5; unclear D gene. This CDR3 contains 12 residues. Germline-derived CDR1 and CDR2 are SGHTA and FQGNSA. Trimming removed 5 bases at V and 4 bases at J, with 6 bases between. Here the CDR3 DNA reads TGTGCCAGCAGCCCTCAGAATCAGCCCCAGCATTTT. Protein product: CASSPQNQPQHF.

This rearrangement joins TRBV12-5 to TRBJ2-1; D gene uncertain. Germline-derived CDR1 and CDR2 are LGHNT and FRNRAP. The CDR3 length is 12 residues. V lost 1 base and J lost 7, with 5 bases in between. CDR3 nucleotide sequence: TGTGCTAGTGGTTTGGGGTTAAATGAGCAGTTCTTC. The encoded protein is CASGLGLNEQFF.

The sample holds a few counts of this clonotype. CDR3 in DNA: TGTGCCAGCAAGTCGCATTTGGGGACGACCATCGAAGCTTTCTTT. This encodes CASKSHLGTTIEAFF. V gene TRBV6-2 or TRBV6-3 combines with J gene TRBJ1-1; D might be TRBD1 (5 bases). There are 15 residues in the CDR3. Deletions cut 7 bases from V and 8 bases from J, with 23 bases between. Looked up from germline, CDR1 is MNHEY and CDR2 is SVGEGT.

V gene TRBV7-2 combines with J gene TRBJ2-5; no clear D. V lost 3 bases to trimming and J lost 2 bases, with 13 bases between them. Germline lookup yields CDR1 SGHTA and CDR2 FQGNSA. The CDR3 sequence is 15 residues long. The CDR3 sequence is CASSFLTDYQETQYF. CDR3 DNA sequence: TGTGCCAGCAGCTTTCTCACAGATTATCAAGAGACCCAGTACTTC.

This clonotype has at least ten counts. The chain is built from TRBV5-1 and TRBJ2-5; D unclear. V dropped 4 bases and J dropped 2 bases, with 15 bases sitting between them. Germline assignment: CDR1 SGHRS and CDR2 YFSETQ. The CDR3 is made up of 15 amino acids. DNA of the CDR3: TGCGCCAGCAGCCTCCGGACCCGTAGTCAAGAGACCCAGTACTTC. Translating gives CASSLRTRSQETQYF.

In this sample, this clonotype turned up many times. The chain recombines TRBV4-1 with TRBJ2-3; no firm D call. V was trimmed by 2 bases and J by 0 bases, leaving 12 bases between them. The CDR3 is 16 residues long. The germline CDR1 and CDR2 sequences are MGHRA and YSYEKL. CDR3: CASSQTGTTSTDTQYF. CDR3 DNA sequence: TGCGCCAGCAGCCAAACGGGTACAACGAGCACAGATACGCAGTATTTT.

This chain uses TRBV7-8 with TRBJ1-5; 8 bases are a match to TRBD1. The CDR3 sequence is 16 residues long. Unmatched junction bases numbered 9, after V lost 5 bases and J lost 3 bases. The germline gives CDR1 SGHVS, CDR2 FQNEAQ. CDR3 protein: CASSPDRGNPNQPQHF. DNA for the CDR3: TGTGCCAGCAGCCCCGACAGGGGTAATCCCAATCAGCCCCAGCATTTT.